The source of this T cell receptor (beta chain) is a study of blood T cell repertoires in COVID-19 (dated by TCRdb to the early 2020s). The study in broad terms: Samples from collaborators originated in the United States, Italy and Spain and spanned both the acute and convalescent phases of COVID-19. The prospective study material was composed of cDNA or gDNA derived from T cells, B-cell-depleted T cells, or PBMCs. The dataset comprised deeply sampled blood TCRbeta repertoires from subjects exposed to, actively infected with, or recovered from COVID-19. The repertoires were released in a freely available public database meant as a resource for research on the immune response to SARS-CoV-2. Samples came from the ongoing ImmuneRACE study (first 160 participants) plus 1,254 subjects from 6 global collaborators. The sample metadata nearly always contained a de-identified subject ID, COVID-19 status, age in years and sex. Where HLA class I and class II types were available, the types were taken from metadata supplied by the sample provider, not from assay-based typing.

What the research found in general, with its limitations: Clinical and demographic metadata were provided uncurated, with the amount varying by source and participant.

TCRbeta CDR3 regions were amplified from genomic DNA by means of the immunoSEQ Assay, a bias-controlled multiplex PCR. Processing in the source paper ran as follows. The number of nucleated cells in each sample was estimated by amplification of reference gene primers within the assay. To quantify the absolute abundance of each unique TCRbeta CDR3 rearrangement, sequence reads were collapsed and filtered. For each sample, productive Simpson clonality was calculated as the square root of Simpson's diversity index over productive rearrangements. The table comes from immuneACCESS by way of TCRdb, which keeps in-frame sequences with V and J called. Part of the clones is missing from these tables; in studies checked, under half for an unresolved V gene and the rest for unknown reasons. That table is the source of V, J and clone size, and D and trimming were worked out from the DNA. For this sample the table gives more than 65,000 clones, of which roughly 82% were detected only once. The biggest ten clones account for 25% to 30% of the sample.

From the germline V gene, CDR1 is SGHDT and CDR2 is YYEEEE. From V the trimming removes 0 bases and from J it removes 5 bases, while the gene matches leave 6 bases of the junction unaccounted for. The CDR3 spans 15 residues, from the cysteine through the phenylalanine. The CDR3 DNA has 45 bases and is translated from base 1. The collaborating institutions used their own protocols to collect whole blood in K2EDTA tubes. Collaborator samples were shipped for TCRbeta analysis as frozen whole blood, isolated PBMCs, or DNA extracted from either sample type. A note on this clone: Which antigen it targets is not known. No quality values exist for individual bases; no much larger clone is one base distant.

The chain employs TRBV5-6 and TRBJ1-2; 8 nucleotides in the junction match TRBD1. The sample taken for sequencing was peripheral blood. The receptor's source is a woman aged 80 or older with active or convalescent COVID-19. The CDR3 loop reads CASSLVAGGLYGYTF. The nucleotide sequence is given as TGTGCCAGCAGCTTGGTGGCAGGGGGCCTTTATGGCTACACCTTC.